This T cell receptor beta chain was sequenced for a study of T cell changes during pregnancy in multiple sclerosis (dated by TCRdb to 2018 to 2020). Turning to the overall study: The study looked at changes in the T cell repertoire across pregnancy in women with multiple sclerosis.

Of note for this clone: Its antigen is not yet known. No quality values exist for individual bases; no much larger clone is one base distant.

Library preparation was by the immunoSEQ multiplex PCR assay. TCRdb stores this immuneACCESS table with in-frame sequences only. Part of the clones is absent; in the studies checked, under half of the shortfall reflects unresolved V genes, and no reason is known for the rest. The sample contains some 22,000 clones, 85% to 90% of them found a single time. Under 1.1% of the sample comes from the top ten. Taken from the germline V gene, the CDR1 and CDR2 loops are SGHDT and YYEEEE. The CDR3 has 13 amino acids, counting the end cysteine and phenylalanine. The CDR3 DNA has 39 bases and is translated from base 1. Trimming takes 0 bases from V and 4 bases from J, and the germline ends sit 7 bases apart.

This sequence uses TRBV5-6 and TRBJ1-2, with no reliable assignment of the D segment. The TCR comes from a female donor in good health, enrolled as a control in a pregnancy study. This material consisted of CD4+ T cells from peripheral blood mononuclear cells, taken in the second trimester of pregnancy. The DNA sequence is TGTGCCAGCAGCTTGGACTTCTCCTATGGCTACACCTTC. Translation gives CASSLDFSYGYTF.